Sequencing of this T cell receptor beta chain was carried out in a study of graft-versus-host responses after intestinal transplantation. The method was immunoSEQ multiplex PCR; TCRdb's version includes in-frame clones alone and lacks a portion of them. In the table there are tens of thousands of clones, roughly four fifths of which are singletons. As concerns this clone: The target antigen is unknown.

The CDR3 extends over 13 amino acids. The ends were cut back, 2 bases at V and 3 bases at J, with 7 bases in the middle. Germline V CDR1 and CDR2: MGHRA, YSYEKL. Sequencing used unstimulated CD8+ T cells sorted from spleen or lymph node cells, obtained before intestinal transplant. The clonotype originates from a human donor who received an intestinal transplant. This chain uses TRBV4-1 with TRBJ1-1; D is undetermined. Here the CDR3 reads CASSQTEDTEAFF. Here the CDR3 DNA reads TGCGCCAGCAGCCAAACTGAGGACACTGAAGCTTTCTTT.